This T cell receptor (beta chain) was sequenced in a study of OX40 agonist ivuxolimab in advanced cancers. Study-level findings and limits: Relative to CD4+ cells, CD8+ T cells on average had more expanded clones. At doses 0.1 to 3.0 mg/kg, CD4+ and CD8+ clones expanded. Undetermined was the antigen specificity of the expanded peripheral T cells.

Assay: immunoSEQ multiplex PCR; the TCRdb copy retains only in-frame clones and omits some. The table shows 60,000 to 65,000 clones, with 75% to 90% occurring only once. Details on this clone: Antigen specificity is unknown.

V dropped 5 bases and J dropped 12; count of bases not matched to a gene: 6. The CDR3 extends over 13 amino acids. Germline CDR1 reads ENHRY; CDR2 reads SYGVKD. The J gene is TRBJ1-6, the V gene TRBV10-3; 8 nucleotides align to TRBD1. The material was CD4+ or CD8+ T cells sorted from blood, obtained in a trial of the OX40 agonist ivuxolimab. The source of this sequence is an adult with an advanced solid tumor such as melanoma, head and neck, liver or kidney cancer. The CDR3 coding sequence is TGTGCCATCAGTACCGGACAGGGAGTACCCCTCCACTTT. Translating gives CAISTGQGVPLHF.